The following is a TCR beta chain sequence with its context. It has no known antigen specificity. No much larger clone is present one base from it, and per-base qualities are unavailable. These data originate in a study of cytomegalovirus exposure and HLA in healthy donors (dated by TCRdb to the late 2010s). For context, the study as a whole: A later analysis indicated that the roughly 130 validation repertoires were generated on the platform also employed for the approximately 670 repertoires of the first cohort. The study aimed to test whether cataloging public T cell receptors could reveal signatures of past pathogen exposure. High-throughput TCR immunosequencing, statistical association of individual TCRs with disease status, and machine learning were combined to predict cytomegalovirus infection status. Besides the first cohort of under 700 subjects, a separate validation cohort made up of around 120 different subjects was used. Study-level results and caveats: While some public TCRs were present in many individuals, most TCR sequences turned up only very rarely across donors. A later analysis found that TCRs clustered in the first cohort also tended to co-occur in the 100 to 150 validation repertoires, with 94% of cluster scores above 0. Cytomegalovirus status was reported to be diagnosed by the classifier with high specificity and sensitivity in both the original and validation cohorts. The study gave a list of roughly 150 TCR beta chains associated with cytomegalovirus. The validation cohort had no HLA typing available for a later analysis, so co-occurrence within that cohort was assessed over all 110 or so repertoires. It was suggested by the authors that the approach could potentially be generalized to other disease states and immunological phenotypes. A few of the identified cytomegalovirus-associated TCR beta chains were confirmed in vitro to be specific for cytomegalovirus antigens.

Libraries were prepared through the immunoSEQ multiplex PCR assay. Processing in the source paper ran as follows. A statistical classification framework was developed to diagnose cytomegalovirus status using the catalog of TCR beta chain sequences. TCRdb retrieved this table from immuneACCESS and kept in-frame rearrangements only. Not all clones are present; in checked studies, unresolved V genes account for under half, and no reason is known for the remainder. That table furnishes V, J and clone size, whereas the DNA furnished D and trimming. This sample comprises 260,000 or so clones, less than 95% of them detected only once. Roughly 3% of the sample goes to the ten largest clones. The donors were included in the validation cohort of 100 to 150 subjects, a group kept apart from the roughly 690-subject first cohort. CDR1 KGHSH and CDR2 LQKENI were looked up in the germline V gene. There are 13 amino acids in the CDR3, from cysteine to phenylalanine inclusive. Of all the DNA, just the CDR3 is kept, 39 bases in frame from base 1. Cut back by 1 base and 6 bases, the V and J ends lie 8 bases apart.

The chain is assembled from TRBV18 and TRBJ2-3; the D segment could be TRBD2, given 6 matching bases. The receptor was derived from a woman aged 30 to 39 in good health and CMV-seronegative. The sample was PBMCs. The nucleotide sequence reads TGTGCCAGCTCACCACAGGAGGGGGATACGCAGTATTTT. Its translation is CASSPQEGDTQYF.